The T cell receptor (beta chain) described here comes from a study of T cell changes during pregnancy in multiple sclerosis. TCRdb's copy holds only in-frame clones and misses some; the assay was immunoSEQ multiplex PCR. The sample holds around 64,000 clones; 93% are singletons and the top ten take about 2.5%. Trimming cost V 0 bases and J 4 bases, with 6 bases left between them. The length of the CDR3 is 14 residues. The germline CDR1 and CDR2 sequences are MGHRA and YSYEKL. The chain employs TRBV4-1 and TRBJ2-2, with D uncertain. Sequencing was performed on CD8+ T cells from peripheral blood mononuclear cells, taken in the third trimester of pregnancy. This receptor was identified in a female donor with multiple sclerosis, enrolled in a pregnancy study. DNA of the CDR3: TGCGCCAGCAGCCAAGAAGAACTCACCGGGGAGCTGTTTTTT. Translated, it gives CASSQEELTGELFF.